Included here is one T cell receptor (beta chain) sequence, with context. This entry comes from a study of blood T cell repertoires in COVID-19. Living in roughly 23 US areas, the participants were between roughly 18 and 89 years of age. Participant-given clinical history determined each cohort assignment. CDR1 is MNHNY, CDR2 SVGAGI, per germline (reference sequence). CDR3 length equals 18 residues. V was shortened by 6 bases and J by 0 bases, with 24 bases between the two germline ends. Generated by immunoSEQ multiplex PCR, the TCRdb table keeps only in-frame clones and is missing some. Of hundreds of thousands of clones listed, almost 90% are singletons.

The TCR sequence derives from a woman under 30 with acute COVID-19. The sample consisted of PBMCs or T cells enriched from blood (not recorded which). The V and J genes are TRBV6-6 and TRBJ2-7, with D maybe TRBD2 (5 bases). CDR3 loop: CASSRHGKGPEDSYEQYF. The CDR3 DNA reads TGTGCCAGCAGCCGACATGGGAAAGGACCGGAGGACTCCTACGAGCAGTACTTC.